The source of this T cell receptor beta chain is a study of blood T cell repertoires in COVID-19. Overall study: Acute and convalescent COVID-19 specimens originated in the United States, Italy and Spain. The analysed material was cDNA or gDNA that came from T cells, B-cell-depleted T cells, or PBMCs.

Only in-frame clones appear in the TCRdb table, and some are missing; sequencing was by immunoSEQ multiplex PCR. The sample includes about 280,000 clones, around 84% seen only once; the top ten take around 2.3%. Participant reports of clinical history set cohort assignment. This CDR3 comprises 14 residues. Germline CDR1 and CDR2: SGHAT and FQNNGV. V lost 5 bases to trimming and J lost 3 bases; unmatched junction nucleotides: 3. Sequenced input: PBMCs or T cells enriched from blood (not recorded which). The chain carries TRBV11-2 and TRBJ2-7, with 11 nucleotides matching TRBD2. The origin of this receptor is a woman aged 50 to 60 who had recovered from COVID-19. Written as DNA, the CDR3 is TGTGCCAGCAGCCTGGGACTAGCGGTCTACGAGCAGTACTTC. This sequence encodes CASSLGLAVYEQYF.